The 27 T cell receptor beta chains listed next were all sequenced from one sample in a study of T-cell reconstitution after alpha-beta-depleted transplantation in children. TCRbeta library construction was performed incorporating unique molecular identifiers. TCRdb redid the calling of the PCR reads with MiXCR, one entry per CDR3 protein. The sample lists approximately 350,000 distinct CDR3 sequences, roughly 15% occurring once. The source material was PBMCs, mostly from graft donor cells, sampled 360 days after TCRalphabeta/CD19-depleted stem cell transplant. The source of these receptors is a male patient between 2 and 10 years old who had a stem cell transplant for acute lymphoblastic leukemia, so the T cells may come from the graft donor.

This clonotype was seen more than once but under ten times. The rearrangement joins TRBV6-5 to TRBJ1-6, with D uncertain. The V and J ends lost 0 bases and 7 bases respectively, with 10 bases between them. The CDR3 is 15 amino acids. From germline, CDR1 is MNHEY and CDR2 SVGAGI. In DNA form, the CDR3 reads TGTGCCAGCAGTTACTCTAGGACGGGGAATTCACCCCTCCACTTT. This encodes CASSYSRTGNSPLHF.

The chain employs TRBV6-5 and TRBJ1-5; D unclear. V was cut by 2 bases and J by 3 bases, with 8 bases left in between. The CDR3 consists of 14 residues. CDR1 is MNHEY and CDR2 is SVGAGI in the germline V gene. The CDR3 loop reads CASSYPGLNQPQHF. The DNA of the CDR3 is TGTGCCAGCAGTTACCCAGGACTCAATCAGCCCCAGCATTTT.

The rearrangement links TRBV6-5 to TRBJ1-1; 12 bases line up with TRBD1. The CDR3 is 15 amino acids. CDR1 MNHEY and CDR2 SVGAGI come from the germline V gene. The V segment lost 6 bases and the J segment 5 bases; nucleotides outside the gene matches: 7. The CDR3: CASRRGQGAQTEAFF. For the CDR3, the DNA is TGTGCCAGCAGGCGGGGACAGGGGGCGCAAACTGAAGCTTTCTTT.

V and J are TRBV7-2 and TRBJ2-1; 11 nucleotides align to TRBD1. The ends lost 1 base at V and 13 bases at J; junction bases unmatched: 9. This CDR3 is 15 amino acids long. Germline-derived CDR1 and CDR2 are SGHTA and FQGNSA. CDR3 region: CASSLGDRGKKVQFF. The DNA of the CDR3 is TGTGCCAGCAGCTTAGGGGACAGGGGGAAAAAAGTTCAGTTCTTC.

The gene calls are TRBV7-8 and TRBJ2-5; 9 bases align to TRBD1. The CDR3 spans 17 residues. Germline loops: CDR1 SGHVS, CDR2 FQNEAQ. J was trimmed by 5 bases and V by 10 bases; bases with no gene match: 20. In nucleotides, the CDR3 is TGTGCCACCTCTTCTCCCGGGACAGGGAGGTCTGGGGAGACCCAGTACTTC. Translated: CATSSPGTGRSGETQYF. The full variable domain, with the rest looked up from reference TRBV7-8 and TRBJ2-5, is GAGVSQSPRYKVAKRGQDVALRCDPISGHVSLFWYQQALGQGPEFLTYFQNEAQLDKSGLPSDRFFAERPEGSVSTLKIQRTQQEDSAVYLCATSSPGTGRSGETQYFGPGTRLLVL.

There are a few counts of this clonotype. The J gene is TRBJ2-7, the V gene TRBV20-1, with a weak D call TRBD1 (5 bases). The CDR3 runs to 12 residues. Germline CDR1 and CDR2: DFQATT and SNEGSKA (reference sequence). Trimming stripped 5 bases from V and 3 bases from J, with 11 bases between. CDR3 in amino acids: CSASDSDYEQYF. CDR3 DNA sequence: TGCAGTGCTTCAGACAGCGACTACGAGCAGTACTTC.

This clonotype was seen ten or more times. This sequence joins TRBV7-2 and TRBJ2-7; the match to TRBD2 covers 10 bases. The ends lost 5 bases at V and 0 bases at J; junction bases unmatched: 4. Germline values: CDR1 SGHTA, CDR2 FQGNSA. This CDR3 region has 15 residues. In DNA form, the CDR3 reads TGTGCCAGCAGCATTCGACTAGCGGGCTCCTACGAGCAGTACTTC. Translation gives CASSIRLAGSYEQYF. Combining the CDR3 with reference TRBV7-2 and TRBJ2-7 gives the whole variable domain GAGVSQSPSNKVTEKGKDVELRCDPISGHTALYWYRQSLGQGLEFLIYFQGNSAPDKSGLPSDRFSAERTGGSVSTLTIQRTQQEDSAVYLCASSIRLAGSYEQYFGPGTRLTVT.

This clonotype was detected only a few times. This sequence joins TRBV4-3 and TRBJ2-7, with 8 bases identical to TRBD1. J lost 2 bases, V lost 0 bases, and 6 bases had no gene match. The length of the CDR3 is 16 residues. Per the germline V gene, CDR1 is LGHNA and CDR2 is YSLEER. In DNA form, the CDR3 reads TGCGCCAGCAGCCAAGATCGGACAGGGTGGGCCTACGAGCAGTACTTC. This sequence encodes CASSQDRTGWAYEQYF.

This clonotype was observed at least ten times. This chain connects TRBV12-3 or TRBV12-4 to TRBJ1-1; perhaps TRBD1 as D (5 bases). The CDR3 sequence is 13 residues long. V lost 7 bases, J lost 1 base, and 10 bases lay in between. The CDR3 DNA reads as TGTGCCAGCAATCGGGGGTGGAACACTGAAGCTTTCTTT. Protein sequence: CASNRGWNTEAFF.

This clonotype came up many times. This sequence joins TRBV6-2 or TRBV6-3 and TRBJ2-1, with TRBD2 matching 9 bases. The germline CDR1 and CDR2 sequences are MNHEY and SVGEGT. Losses at the gene ends were 2 bases for V and 8 bases for J; bases not matched to a gene: 7. The CDR3 is 15 amino acids. The chain's CDR3 is CASSYPRTSVDEQFF. CDR3 nucleotide sequence: TGTGCCAGCAGTTACCCCCGGACTAGCGTGGATGAGCAGTTCTTC.

This clonotype was found a few times. The chain couples TRBV12-3 or TRBV12-4 to TRBJ2-2; possible D gene TRBD1, 5 bases. Trimming pared 7 bases from V and 4 bases from J, leaving 19 bases between. The CDR3 has 16 amino acids. CDR3 in amino acids: CASIPGSGLGTGELFF. CDR3 nucleotide sequence: TGTGCCAGCATCCCGGGCTCAGGGCTTGGCACCGGGGAGCTGTTTTTT.

This clonotype was observed a few times. The CDR3 loop is CASSLRPLSVQYF. Written as DNA, the CDR3 is TGTGCCAGCAGTTTACGCCCCCTGAGCGTGCAGTACTTC. This sequence joins TRBV28 and TRBJ2-7; D unclear. This CDR3 is built from 13 residues. The ends were cut back, 2 bases at V and 9 bases at J, with 14 bases in the middle. Germline CDR1 is MDHEN and CDR2 is SYDVKM.

This clonotype occurred a few times. The genes are TRBV28 and TRBJ2-7, with D unresolved. Trimming cost V 5 bases and J 4 bases, with 15 bases left between them. Germline V gene lookup returns CDR1 MDHEN and CDR2 SYDVKM. The CDR3 extends over 14 amino acids. The CDR3 bases are TGTGCCAGCAGTCCACCCGGACCGCCATACGAGCAGTACTTC. It is translated as CASSPPGPPYEQYF.

The sample holds a few counts of this clonotype. This chain joins TRBV28 and TRBJ2-7; no definite D call. Germline values: CDR1 MDHEN, CDR2 SYDVKM. V shed 5 bases and J shed 6 bases, with 14 bases lying between them. CDR3 size: 13 residues. This CDR3 is CASSRAPLGEQYF. The CDR3 coding sequence is TGTGCCAGCAGTCGGGCTCCCCTAGGCGAGCAGTACTTC.

Ten or more counts support this clonotype. The chain carries TRBV28 and TRBJ2-7; 8 bases are a match to TRBD1. The germline V gene encodes CDR1 MDHEN and CDR2 SYDVKM. Trimming took 3 bases from V and 0 from J; bases not matched to a gene: 7. The CDR3 covers 16 residues. This CDR3 is CASSFRGQAFSYEQYF. The DNA for the CDR3 is TGTGCCAGCAGTTTCAGGGGACAGGCGTTCTCCTACGAGCAGTACTTC.

This rearrangement joins TRBV7-9 to TRBJ1-2, with TRBD1 matching over 8 bases. The CDR3 contains 14 residues. The V gene end was trimmed by 4 bases and the J gene end by 3 bases; junction bases not matched to a gene: 4. CDR1 SEHNR and CDR2 FQNEAQ come from the germline V gene (reference sequence). This CDR3 reads CASSSVTGDYGYTF. Written as DNA, the CDR3 is TGTGCCAGCAGCTCAGTGACAGGGGACTATGGCTACACCTTC.

This clonotype was seen repeatedly, ten times or more. The genes are TRBV4-2 and TRBJ2-5; the match to TRBD2 covers 14 bases. The CDR3 extends over 17 amino acids. The V and J ends lost 4 bases and 4 bases, in that order; junction bases with no gene match: 8. Germline V gene data show CDR1 as LGHNA and CDR2 as YNFKEQ. For the CDR3, the DNA is TGTGCCAGCAGCCTGGGGGGACTAGCGGGAGTCTCAGAGACCCAGTACTTC. Its protein is CASSLGGLAGVSETQYF.

In this sample, this clonotype turned up a few times. The chain couples TRBV29-1 to TRBJ2-7; D is unresolved. Germline CDR1 and CDR2: SQVTM and ANQGSEA. V was trimmed by 1 base and J by 0 bases, leaving 7 bases between them. This CDR3 has 13 residues. This CDR3 reads CSVEVGYSYEQYF. Written as DNA, the CDR3 is TGCAGCGTTGAAGTCGGATACTCCTACGAGCAGTACTTC.

The chain carries TRBV6-1 and TRBJ1-1, with TRBD1 identical over 7 bases. The CDR3 runs to 14 residues. From germline, CDR1 is MNHNS and CDR2 SASEGT. V lost 5 bases, J lost 4 bases, and 7 bases stayed unmatched. The CDR3 region is CASSREGASTEAFF. The CDR3 DNA is TGTGCCAGCAGTCGGGAGGGGGCAAGCACTGAAGCTTTCTTT.

This clonotype occurred many times. The DNA for the CDR3 is TGTGCCACCTCTCTCGGGGGAGGACTCACAGATACGCAGTATTTT. Residues: CATSLGGGLTDTQYF. V gene TRBV24-1 combines with J gene TRBJ2-3; weak D call: TRBD2 (6 bases). Per the germline V gene, CDR1 is KGHDR and CDR2 is SFDVKD. V shed 9 bases and J shed 2 bases, with 17 bases lying between them. This CDR3 contains 15 residues.

This clonotype was counted at least ten times. The chain uses TRBV12-3 or TRBV12-4 and TRBJ2-5; 9 nucleotides align to TRBD1. Trimming took 6 bases from V and 13 from J; bases not matched to a gene: 6. This CDR3 has 11 amino acids. The CDR3 protein is CASSRGQGWYF. Written as DNA, the CDR3 is TGTGCCAGCAGCCGCGGACAGGGGTGGTACTTC.

The V gene is TRBV6-5, the J gene TRBJ1-5; D is unclear. CDR1 MNHEY and CDR2 SVGAGI come from the germline V gene. Trimming removed 1 base from V and 11 bases from J, with 21 bases in between. The CDR3 has 16 amino acids. The CDR3 bases are TGTGCCAGCAGTTACTTGATTCGCCGGCAGGTTAGGTCCCAGCATTTT. Its translation: CASSYLIRRQVRSQHF.

Only a few counts were recorded for this clonotype. The J gene is TRBJ2-7, the V gene TRBV7-2; 9 nucleotides agree with TRBD1. CDR1 SGHTA and CDR2 FQGNSA come from the germline V gene. J was trimmed by 2 bases and V by 5 bases; bases with no gene match: 10. This CDR3 has 16 amino acids. Written as DNA, the CDR3 is TGTGCCAGCAGCCCTAGGCCGGGACAGGGCACCTACGAGCAGTACTTC. Its translation is CASSPRPGQGTYEQYF.

This clonotype was recorded a few times. V usage is TRBV7-9 and J usage is TRBJ2-3; perhaps D is TRBD1 or TRBD2 (6 bases each). The CDR3 is 15 amino acids. Germline CDR1 SEHNR, CDR2 FQNEAQ (reference sequence). V was shortened by 11 bases and J by 2 bases, with 20 bases between the two germline ends. As DNA, the CDR3 is TGTGCCGCAATTGAAGGGGGGTTCCCCACAGATACGCAGTATTTT. It yields the protein CAAIEGGFPTDTQYF.

This clonotype has just a few counts. The CDR3 DNA is TGTGCCAGCAGTCGTCTAGAATCTTACACAGATACGCAGTATTTT. Its protein is CASSRLESYTDTQYF. The rearrangement uses TRBV6-2 or TRBV6-3 and TRBJ2-3; D remains ambiguous. V was pared by 5 bases and J by 2 bases, with 14 bases between. This CDR3 comprises 15 residues. The germline CDR1 and CDR2 sequences are MNHEY and SVGEGT.

V gene TRBV9 combines with J gene TRBJ2-7; D unresolved. The CDR3 is 14 residues long. Germline V gives CDR1 SGDLS, CDR2 YYNGEE. The ends were cut back, 0 bases at V and 0 bases at J, with 7 bases in the middle. In nucleotides, the CDR3 is TGTGCCAGCAGCGTAGCTCATGGCTCCTACGAGCAGTACTTC. This encodes CASSVAHGSYEQYF.

There are many counts of this clonotype. The chain couples TRBV30 to TRBJ2-1; 13 bases align to TRBD2. CDR1 and CDR2 from the germline V gene are GTSNPN and SVGIG (reference sequence). There are 20 residues in the CDR3. V lost 1 base and J lost 5; bases outside the gene matches: 17. CDR3 coding DNA: TGTGCCTGGAGTGGATTACCCGGGACTAGCGGGAACGTATTTAACAATGAGCAGTTCTTC. This codes for CAWSGLPGTSGNVFNNEQFF.